Listed below are T cell receptor beta chains from one sample, sequenced in a study of T cells in Graves' hyperthyroidism and ophthalmopathy. Via MiXCR, TCRdb re-called the multiplex PCR reads, giving one row per CDR3 protein. The sample includes under 350,000 distinct CDR3 sequences, about 18% of them seen just once. The sample was blood. These receptors all stem from a woman in her fifties or sixties with Graves' hyperthyroidism. Both conserved end residues are part of each CDR3. Fields, in order: J gene, V gene, CDR3 protein.

>TRBJ1-4|TRBV5-8
CASSLGAQGQGEKLFF
>TRBJ2-5|TRBV11-2
CASSPGTGRKETQYF
>TRBJ2-5|TRBV3-1
CASSQDPRTDETQYF
>TRBJ2-1|TRBV11-1
CASSLILSGANEQFF
>TRBJ2-1|TRBV30
CAWSLLVEQFF
>TRBJ1-5|TRBV12-3/TRBV12-4
CASSFSNQPQHF
>TRBJ2-2|TRBV11-2
CASSLDFVGRGELFF
>TRBJ2-1|TRBV6-2/TRBV6-3
CASSPRTGLSSYNEQFF
>TRBJ2-7|TRBV6-1
CASNPGPAYEQYF
>TRBJ2-1|TRBV3-1
CASRTANEQFF
>TRBJ1-4|TRBV7-2
CASSQGLGDEKLFF
>TRBJ1-1|TRBV2
CASIGTVMNTEAFF
>TRBJ2-5|TRBV27
CASRTGAVGTQYF
>TRBJ1-4|TRBV6-1
CASSQVSGGTNEKLFF
>TRBJ2-7|TRBV2
CASSDGTGDEQYF
>TRBJ1-1|TRBV18
CASSPDGFEAFF
>TRBJ1-1|TRBV18
CASSPWEQMNTEAFF
>TRBJ2-5|TRBV11-2
CASSLPGTGEETQYF
>TRBJ2-7|TRBV12-3/TRBV12-4
CASSYRTSGSSSYEQYF
>TRBJ1-2|TRBV10-3
CAINDRGGDYGYTF
>TRBJ2-7|TRBV7-6
CASSLASIGEDPGQLTYEQYF
>TRBJ2-3|TRBV5-1
CASSFGGFSTDTQYF
>TRBJ1-3|TRBV12-3/TRBV12-4
CASRRGQVNSGNTIYF
>TRBJ2-1|TRBV5-1
CASNLAGGYNEQFF
>TRBJ2-5|TRBV28
CASSSPGILQETQYF
>TRBJ1-2|TRBV11-2
CASSLWANYGYTF
>TRBJ2-7|TRBV18
CASSIYRASSYEQYF
>TRBJ1-1|TRBV10-1
CASSESPRPPSNTEAFF
>TRBJ2-5|TRBV3-1
CASSDDYQETQYF
>TRBJ2-1|TRBV20-1
CSADPTDLSSYNEQFF
>TRBJ1-2|TRBV12-3/TRBV12-4
CASSLQGPGSGYTF
>TRBJ2-2|TRBV5-5
CASRSYPSGELFF
>TRBJ1-1|TRBV20-1
CSETGAGMDTEAFF
>TRBJ1-2|TRBV4-1
CASSQDDSGRAYYGYTF
>TRBJ2-1|TRBV11-2
CASSWEGATGANNEQFF
>TRBJ2-2|TRBV5-1
CASSYGLAGDGGELFF
>TRBJ1-4|TRBV19
CASSMGRNNEKLFF
>TRBJ2-5|TRBV14
CASSQTVKIETQYF
>TRBJ1-2|TRBV20-1
CSARGEGLHGYTF
>TRBJ2-7|TRBV20-1
CSAEGQGAVEQYF
>TRBJ2-7|TRBV3-1
CASSQEGQGHEQYF
>TRBJ2-7|TRBV5-1
CASSLSGTSTPYEQYF
>TRBJ2-3|TRBV27
CASSFGGHSRTDTQYF
>TRBJ1-1|TRBV12-3/TRBV12-4
CASTTRGMVLHTEAFF
>TRBJ2-5|TRBV5-6
CASSLGPGLAGDQETQYF
>TRBJ2-1|TRBV18
CASSPRLAGADEQFF